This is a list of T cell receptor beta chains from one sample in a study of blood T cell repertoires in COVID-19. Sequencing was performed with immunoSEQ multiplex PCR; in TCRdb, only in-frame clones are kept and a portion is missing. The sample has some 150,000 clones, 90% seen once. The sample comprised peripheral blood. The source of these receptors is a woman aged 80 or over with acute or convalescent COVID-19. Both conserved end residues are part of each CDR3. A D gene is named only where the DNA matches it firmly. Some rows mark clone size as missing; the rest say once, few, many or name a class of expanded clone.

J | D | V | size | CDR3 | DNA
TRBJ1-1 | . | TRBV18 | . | CASSPPAGRVSTEAFF | TGTGCCAGCTCACCACCGGCAGGGAGGGTGAGCACTGAAGCTTTCTTT
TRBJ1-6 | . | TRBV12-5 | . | CASGLVSVGNSPLHF | TGTGCTAGTGGTTTGGTATCCGTCGGGAATTCACCCCTCCACTTT
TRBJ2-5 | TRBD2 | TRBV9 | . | CASSVAAGVRSGGQETQYF | TGTGCCAGCAGCGTAGCTGCGGGTGTGAGGAGCGGGGGCCAAGAGACCCAGTACTTC
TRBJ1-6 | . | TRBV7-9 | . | CASSSTGGSPLHF | TGTGCCAGCAGCTCGACAGGCGGTTCACCCCTCCACTTT
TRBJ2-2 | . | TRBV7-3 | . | CASSSIPSLDAPGELFF | TGTGCCAGCAGCTCTATACCCTCTCTTGATGCACCCGGGGAGCTGTTTTTT
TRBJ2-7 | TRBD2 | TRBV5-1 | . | CASSLPNSSGARTYEQYF | TGCGCCAGCAGCTTGCCAAACTCTAGCGGGGCCCGAACCTACGAGCAGTACTTC
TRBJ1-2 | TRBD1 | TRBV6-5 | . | CACRTTGHNYGGYTF | TGTGCCTGTAGAACGACAGGGCACAACTATGGCGGCTACACCTTC
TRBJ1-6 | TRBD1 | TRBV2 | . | CASIGQGLNSPLHF | TGTGCCAGCATAGGACAGGGACTAAATTCACCCCTCCACTTT
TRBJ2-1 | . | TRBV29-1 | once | CSVGGQGYYNEQFF | TGCAGCGTTGGGGGGCAGGGGTACTACAATGAGCAGTTCTTC
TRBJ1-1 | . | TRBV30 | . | CAYHRVAGSTEAFF | TGTGCCTATCACAGGGTGGCAGGGAGCACTGAAGCTTTCTTT
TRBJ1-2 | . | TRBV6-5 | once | CASSYSQNTGYGYTF | TGTGCCAGCAGTTACTCCCAAAATACGGGCTATGGCTACACCTTC
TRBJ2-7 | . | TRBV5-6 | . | CASSLVGVNEQYF | TGTGCCAGCAGCTTGGTAGGGGTGAACGAGCAGTACTTC
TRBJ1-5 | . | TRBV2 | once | CASSEANRAQPQHF | TGTGCCAGCAGTGAAGCTAACAGGGCTCAGCCCCAGCATTTT
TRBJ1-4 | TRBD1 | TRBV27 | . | CASRVYSQGAEKLFF | TGTGCCAGCAGAGTATATAGCCAGGGGGCTGAAAAACTGTTTTTT
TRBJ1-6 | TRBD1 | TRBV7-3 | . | CASSLDRGPNSPLHF | TGTGCCAGCAGCTTAGACAGGGGGCCTAATTCACCCCTCCACTTT
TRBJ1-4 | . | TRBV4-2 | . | CASSQDRGGRNEKLFF | TGTGCCAGCAGCCAAGATCGGGGGGGGAGAAATGAAAAACTGTTTTTT
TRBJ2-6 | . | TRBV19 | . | CASNGFWGANVLTF | TGTGCCAGTAACGGGTTTTGGGGGGCCAACGTCCTGACTTTC
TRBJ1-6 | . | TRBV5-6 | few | CASSLRGVYSPLHF | TGTGCCAGCAGCTTGAGGGGTGTTTATTCACCCCTCCACTTT
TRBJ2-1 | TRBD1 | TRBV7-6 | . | CASSLAGQGADEQFF | TGTGCCAGCAGCTTAGCGGGACAGGGGGCCGATGAGCAGTTCTTC
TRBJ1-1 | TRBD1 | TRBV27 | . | CASSLWAGGGEAFF | TGTGCCAGCAGTTTATGGGCAGGGGGCGGTGAAGCTTTCTTT
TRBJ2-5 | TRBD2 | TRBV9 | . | CASSDGTSGGAKETQYF | TGTGCCAGCAGCGACGGGACTAGCGGGGGGGCAAAAGAGACCCAGTACTTC
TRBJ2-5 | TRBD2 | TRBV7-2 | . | CASRSGTSGGAGETQYF | TGTGCCAGCAGGTCCGGGACTAGCGGGGGGGCAGGTGAGACCCAGTACTTC
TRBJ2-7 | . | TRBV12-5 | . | CASGLVAGSGVYEQYF | TGTGCTAGTGGTTTGGTCGCCGGGTCCGGGGTCTACGAGCAGTACTTC
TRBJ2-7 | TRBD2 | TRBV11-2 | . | CASSLLGTSVPYEQYF | TGTGCCAGCAGCTTACTCGGGACTAGCGTACCCTACGAGCAGTACTTC
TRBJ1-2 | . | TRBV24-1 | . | CATSDSSTGYGYTF | TGTGCCACCAGTGATTCCTCAACAGGCTATGGCTACACCTTC
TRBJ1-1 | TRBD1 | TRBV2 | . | CASNPGQVNTEAFF | TGTGCCAGCAACCCGGGACAGGTGAACACTGAAGCTTTCTTT
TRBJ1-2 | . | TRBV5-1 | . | CASSSSGGLYGYTF | TGCGCCAGCAGCTCCTCTGGGGGCCTCTATGGCTACACCTTC
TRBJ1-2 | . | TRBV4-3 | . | CASSQVAALGYGYTF | TGCGCCAGCAGCCAAGTAGCGGCCCTGGGCTATGGCTACACCTTC
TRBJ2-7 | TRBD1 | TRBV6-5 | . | CASRREGTGVHEQYF | TGTGCCAGCAGGCGGGAAGGGACAGGGGTTCACGAGCAGTACTTC
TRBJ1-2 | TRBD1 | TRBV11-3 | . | CASSRLGGQDYGYTF | TGTGCCAGCAGCCGCCTAGGGGGACAGGACTATGGCTACACCTTC
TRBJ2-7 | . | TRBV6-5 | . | CATTGTLVSYEQYF | TGTGCCACGACCGGGACTCTAGTCTCCTACGAGCAGTACTTC
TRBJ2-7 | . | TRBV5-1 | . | CASSELKGESYEQYF | TGCGCCAGCAGCGAACTTAAGGGAGAATCCTACGAGCAGTACTTC
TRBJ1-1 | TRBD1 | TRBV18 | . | CASSLQGAGEAFF | TGTGCCAGCTCATTACAGGGGGCAGGTGAAGCTTTCTTT
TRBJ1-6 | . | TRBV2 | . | CASTGIPLSYNSPLHF | TGTGCCAGCACGGGGATCCCCCTCTCCTATAATTCACCCCTCCACTTT
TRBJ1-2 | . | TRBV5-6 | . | CASSLGLQGPVGYTF | TGTGCCAGCAGCTTGGGGCTTCAGGGGCCGGTCGGCTACACCTTC
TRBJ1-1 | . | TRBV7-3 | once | CASSLIGNTEAFF | TGTGCCAGCAGCTTAATCGGGAACACTGAAGCTTTCTTT
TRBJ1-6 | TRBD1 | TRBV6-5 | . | CASSFRQGLNSPLHF | TGTGCCAGCAGTTTTAGACAGGGCCTGAATTCACCCCTCCACTTT
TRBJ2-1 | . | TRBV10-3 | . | CAISGKGGNEQFF | TGTGCCATCAGTGGGAAGGGCGGGAATGAGCAGTTCTTC
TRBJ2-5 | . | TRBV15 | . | CATSRGGGQGRRETQYF | TGTGCCACCAGCAGAGGGGGGGGCCAAGGAAGAAGAGAGACCCAGTACTTC
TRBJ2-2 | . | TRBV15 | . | CATSLMRGNTGELFF | TGTGCCACCAGCTTAATGCGGGGGAACACCGGGGAGCTGTTTTTT
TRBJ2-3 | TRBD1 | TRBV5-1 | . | CASSLGQGADTQYF | TGCGCCAGCAGCTTAGGCCAGGGGGCAGATACGCAGTATTTT
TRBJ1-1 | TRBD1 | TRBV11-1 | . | CASSLVPGGITEAFF | TGTGCCAGCAGCTTAGTTCCAGGGGGGATCACTGAAGCTTTCTTT
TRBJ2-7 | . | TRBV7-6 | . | CASSLFDRPYEQYF | TGTGCCAGCAGCTTATTCGACAGACCCTACGAGCAGTACTTC
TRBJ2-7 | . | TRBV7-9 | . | CASTRRGSNYEQYF | TGTGCCAGCACCCGGCGGGGTTCCAACTACGAGCAGTACTTC
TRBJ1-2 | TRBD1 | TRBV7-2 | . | CASSLQFGTGEGYTF | TGTGCCAGCAGCTTACAATTCGGGACAGGGGAAGGCTACACCTTC
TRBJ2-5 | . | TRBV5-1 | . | CASSLEPSPSGSQYF | TGCGCCAGCAGCTTGGAGCCTAGCCCCTCGGGGTCCCAGTACTTC